A selection of T cell receptor beta chains follows, all from one sample in a study of T cells in localized non-small cell lung cancer. Profiling relied on immunoSEQ multiplex PCR, and the TCRdb table lists in-frame clones only, not all of them. Of approximately 7,400 clones listed, roughly 23% are singletons. Sequencing used lung tumor tissue, obtained before any cancer treatment. These receptors came from a man aged 40 to 70 with stage III squamous cell lung carcinoma. The CDR3 runs from the conserved cysteine through the conserved F or W. A D gene is named only where the DNA matches it firmly. Clone size is given for some rows only: seen once, a few or many times, or a class if the clone is expanded.

V gene,clone size,J gene,D gene,CDR3 DNA,CDR3 protein
TRBV11-3,few,TRBJ1-2,NA,TGTGCCAGCAGCGGGCCTGGGGTTGGGTATGGCTACACCTTC,CASSGPGVGYGYTF
TRBV5-1,NA,TRBJ1-4,NA,TGCGCCAGCAGCCAGTCGCAAGGGGGTTATGAAAAACTGTTTTTT,CASSQSQGGYEKLFF
TRBV28,few,TRBJ2-1,NA,TGTGCCAGCAGTAGCCGCTGGGCTAGCCGCCACAATGAGCAGTTCTTC,CASSSRWASRHNEQFF
TRBV6-8,NA,TRBJ1-4,TRBD1,TGTGCCATCAGTCCGACAGGGTCTAATGAAAAACTGTTTTTT,CAISPTGSNEKLFF
TRBV11-3,NA,TRBJ2-1,NA,TGTGCCAGCAGCTTAGATCGGGGTCCCTTTAATGAGCAGTTCTTC,CASSLDRGPFNEQFF
TRBV28,few,TRBJ1-5,TRBD1,TGTGCCAGCAGTCGGACAGGGATTCTCAATCAGCCCCAGCATTTT,CASSRTGILNQPQHF
TRBV11-3,few,TRBJ1-3,NA,TGTGCCAGCAGCCAGACGGGGCAGGGTGGAAACACCATATATTTT,CASSQTGQGGNTIYF
TRBV30,NA,TRBJ1-2,NA,TGTGCCTGGACCTTGGGGGGGACGACCTATGGCTACACCTTC,CAWTLGGTTYGYTF
TRBV11-3,NA,TRBJ2-7,NA,TGTGCCAGCAGCCCCTGGGTAAGGGAGAACTACGAGCAGTACTTC,CASSPWVRENYEQYF
TRBV19,NA,TRBJ2-5,NA,TGTGCCAGTAGCCACGGAGGGGGTCGGGAGACCCAGTACTTC,CASSHGGGRETQYF
TRBV7-2,many,TRBJ2-7,NA,TGTGCCAGCAGAAAAGGCGTGCTGGGAGAGCAGTACTTC,CASRKGVLGEQYF
TRBV30,NA,TRBJ1-3,NA,TGTGCCTGGAGTAGGGGAGGCGGAAACACCATATATTTT,CAWSRGGGNTIYF
TRBV11-3,NA,TRBJ2-5,TRBD2,TGTGCCAGCAGCTCTTTCGCGGGAGGGCCCGTGGAGACCCAGTACTTC,CASSSFAGGPVETQYF
TRBV6-8,NA,TRBJ2-1,NA,TGTGCCAGCAGTGCGCACAGGGACAATGAGCAGTTCTTC,CASSAHRDNEQFF
TRBV6-8,NA,TRBJ1-1,TRBD1,TGTGCCAGCAGTGTCCACGTCCCGGGACAGGGACTGGACACTGAAGCTTTCTTT,CASSVHVPGQGLDTEAFF
TRBV11-3,NA,TRBJ2-7,TRBD1,TGTGCCAGCAGCTTAGTTTCGCGGCCCCCGGGACAGACCCTCTACGAGCAGTACTTC,CASSLVSRPPGQTLYEQYF
TRBV18,NA,TRBJ2-7,TRBD2,TGTGCCAGCTCACCACCGGTAGCGGGAGTAGGCGAGCAGTACTTC,CASSPPVAGVGEQYF
TRBV19,once,TRBJ2-2,TRBD2,TGTGCCAGTAAATTCGGGGGAGGGCACACCGGGGAGCTGTTTTTT,CASKFGGGHTGELFF
TRBV6-8,few,TRBJ1-2,TRBD1,TGTGCCAGCTCCTTGGGGGGGACAGGGGTAAATGGCTACACCTTC,CASSLGGTGVNGYTF
TRBV18,few,TRBJ1-1,NA,TGTGCCAGCTCACCACGGCGGATGAACACTGAAGCTTTCTTT,CASSPRRMNTEAFF
TRBV11-3,NA,TRBJ2-5,TRBD1,TGTGCCAGCAGCTCGTTACAGGGGGCGCTGACGGGAGAGACCCAGTACTTC,CASSSLQGALTGETQYF
TRBV6-8,NA,TRBJ2-6,NA,TGTGCCAGCAGTGTAGAATCTGGGGCCAACGTCCTGACTTTC,CASSVESGANVLTF
TRBV1,NA,TRBJ2-1,NA,TGCGCCAGCAGTGCCGAGGGACTAGCGGGAGAGGACGAGCAGTTCTTC,CASSAEGLAGEDEQFF
TRBV19,NA,TRBJ1-4,NA,TGTGCCAGTAGTTACACAACAACTAATGAAAAACTGTTTTTT,CASSYTTTNEKLFF
TRBV6-8,NA,TRBJ2-1,TRBD2,TGTGCCAGCAGGAGGGGACTAGCGGGAGCTTTTTCCTACAATGAGCAGTTCTTC,CASRRGLAGAFSYNEQFF
TRBV23-1,NA,TRBJ1-5,NA,TGCGCCAGCAGTCAATCGGGCAGGTCCGATCAGCCCCAGCATTTT,CASSQSGRSDQPQHF
TRBV29-1,medium-sized,TRBJ2-7,TRBD1,TGCAGCGGGGGGACAGGATTCTACGAGCAGTACTTC,CSGGTGFYEQYF
TRBV11-3,NA,TRBJ1-3,TRBD1,TGTGCCAGCAGCCCACAGGGGGCGCTTAGAACTGGAAACACCATATATTTT,CASSPQGALRTGNTIYF
TRBV11-3,few,TRBJ1-3,NA,TGTGCCAGCAGCTACCTAACCGGGACAACAGTCTCTGGAAACACCATATATTTT,CASSYLTGTTVSGNTIYF
TRBV11-3,few,TRBJ2-4,NA,TGTGCCAGCAGCCGCCCCTCGGTAGCCAAAAACATTCAGTACTTC,CASSRPSVAKNIQYF
TRBV11-3,few,TRBJ2-5,NA,TGTGCCAGCAGCTTCATAGGTCGGACGCCGGGAGAGACCCAGTACTTC,CASSFIGRTPGETQYF
TRBV11-3,few,TRBJ2-3,TRBD2,TGTGCCAGCAGCCCCGGGACTAGCGGGAGCACAGATACGCAGTATTTT,CASSPGTSGSTDTQYF
TRBV19,NA,TRBJ2-5,TRBD1,TGTGCCAGTAGTAGACGATGGGACAGGGAAGAGACCCAGTACTTC,CASSRRWDREETQYF
TRBV10-2,few,TRBJ1-1,NA,TGCGCCAGCAGTGCACAGGGCGGGATCACTGAAGCTTTCTTT,CASSAQGGITEAFF
TRBV19,NA,TRBJ1-2,NA,TGTGCCAGTAGTCACGGGGTACAAGCCAAACTTAACTATGGCTACACCTTC,CASSHGVQAKLNYGYTF
TRBV6-8,few,TRBJ2-7,NA,TGTGCCAGCACGGATGGGAACTCCTACGAGCAGTACTTC,CASTDGNSYEQYF
TRBV4-1,many,TRBJ1-1,NA,TGCGCCAGCAGCCAAAAGGGTGTGGGGGGGAACACTGAAGCTTTCTTT,CASSQKGVGGNTEAFF
TRBV28,NA,TRBJ2-7,NA,TGTGCCAGCAGTTTATCAATAAGGAGCGAGCAGTACTTC,CASSLSIRSEQYF
TRBV6-8,NA,TRBJ2-1,TRBD2,TGTGCCAGCAGTTACTCGTACCTAGCGGGAGCCTTTTACAATGAGCAGTTCTTC,CASSYSYLAGAFYNEQFF
TRBV14,NA,TRBJ1-2,NA,TGTGCCAGCAGCCAAGAAATGGAGGGCGTCTATGGCTACACCTTC,CASSQEMEGVYGYTF
TRBV11-3,few,TRBJ2-1,TRBD2,TGTGCCAGCAGCACGTGGACTAGCGGAGGCTACAATGAGCAGTTCTTC,CASSTWTSGGYNEQFF